This TCR beta chain was documented in a study of tumor and adjacent non-tumor tissue in lung cancer. Across the whole study: Patients were aged roughly 31 to 76, 10 men and about 5 women, stage I to III. General study findings and limits: Tumor tissue had significantly higher TCR diversity than normal lung.

This sample's RNA came from whole unsorted tissue. Between August and November 2014, newly diagnosed, chemotherapy-naive lung cancer patients underwent thoracic surgery in China. The CDR3 runs to 11 residues. Between the trimmed V and J ends, which lost 5 bases and 6 bases, there was a span of 9 bases. Per the germline V gene, CDR1 is SGHDT and CDR2 is YYEEEE. Concerning this clonotype itself: Its target is not known. This may stem from a read error, because a much larger clone lies one nucleotide away.

Three rounds of nested PCR, following a modified ARM-PCR protocol, produced the TCRbeta library. One entry per CDR3 protein, called by TCRdb with MiXCR from the multiplex PCR reads. Of approximately 130,000 distinct CDR3 sequences listed, roughly 67% are singletons. The source of this sequence is a young man with non-small cell lung cancer. The chain employs TRBV5-6 and TRBJ2-7, with a tentative D call TRBD2 (5 bases). Sequenced: lung tumor tissue. In DNA form, the CDR3 reads TGTGCCAGCAGGAGGGAAGGCGAGCAGTACTTC. This sequence encodes CASRREGEQYF.